The clone carrying this T cell receptor (beta chain) was counted ten times or more. Its cognate antigen is unknown. This sample stems from a study of CD8 T cells in ankylosing spondylitis. Points from the study as a whole: Enrichment of disease-linked clones was reportedly significant in matched ankylosing spondylitis synovial fluid. Both synovial fluid and blood in reactive arthritis had previously been reported to carry some motif variants. In ankylosing spondylitis blood, a motif of seven to nine highly homologous TCR beta variants appeared characteristic.

The V gene's germline CDR1 is MGHRA and CDR2 YSYEKL. The CDR3 consists of 12 residues. Germline trimming cut 2 bases from V and 6 bases from J; bases unmatched to any gene: 1. From the 5' RACE reads, TCRdb called clonotypes with MiXCR, one entry per CDR3 protein. The data show approximately 350,000 distinct CDR3 sequences, roughly 20% seen once. This clonotype originated in a male donor with ankylosing spondylitis or in good health (not recorded which). Sequencing was done on a sample of blood, either unsorted or a sorted T cell fraction (not recorded which). This chain joins TRBV4-1 and TRBJ2-7, with 7 bases lining up with TRBD1. CDR3 nucleotides: TGCGCCAGCAGCCAAAGGACAGGCGAGCAGTACTTC. This encodes CASSQRTGEQYF.